This paragraph covers one TCR beta chain sequence. The data stem from a study of shared clonotypes between healthy human individuals. Whole-study context: CD4 naive and CD4 memory each took three plates per donor, while CD8 naive took two and CD8 memory one.

A deep-level run was used for the assay. This table comes from immunoSEQ multiplex PCR, and its TCRdb copy is limited to in-frame clones, with some not included. The repertoire holds hundreds of thousands of clones, with 90% to 97% as singletons. Looked up from germline, CDR1 is LNHDA and CDR2 is SQIVND (reference sequence). The V end was cut by 6 bases, the J end by 3 bases, with 20 bases between. CDR3 length equals 16 residues. Terminally differentiated effector memory CD45RA+ cells were excluded from the naive CD8 cells, which were CD45RO-negative and positively selected for CCR7. The gene calls are TRBV19 and TRBJ1-2, with a weak D call TRBD1 (6 bases). The sequence was obtained from a woman aged 25 to 39 in good health. Sequencing was done on a sample of naive CD8+ T cells sorted from blood. The CDR3 nucleotides are TGTGCCAGTAGCGCAACTTGGGGGGGCGTCTACTATGGCTACACCTTC. It yields the protein CASSATWGGVYYGYTF.